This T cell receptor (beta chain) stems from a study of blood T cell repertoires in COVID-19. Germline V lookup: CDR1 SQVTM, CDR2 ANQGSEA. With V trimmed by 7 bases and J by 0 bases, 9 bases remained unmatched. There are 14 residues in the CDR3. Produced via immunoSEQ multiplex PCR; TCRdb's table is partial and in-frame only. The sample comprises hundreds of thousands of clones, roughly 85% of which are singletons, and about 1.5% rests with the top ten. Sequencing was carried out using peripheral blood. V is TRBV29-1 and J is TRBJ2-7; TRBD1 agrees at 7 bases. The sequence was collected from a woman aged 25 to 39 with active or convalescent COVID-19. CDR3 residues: CSDQQGPSSYEQYF. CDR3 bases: TGCAGCGACCAACAGGGGCCGAGCTCCTACGAGCAGTACTTC.